Listed here are 8 T cell receptor beta chains from one sample, sequenced in a study of T cell repertoires in cytomegalovirus infection. From the reads, TCRdb called clonotypes with MiXCR, one entry per CDR3 protein. The table lists hundreds of thousands of distinct CDR3 sequences, around 9.6% of them singletons. The sample comprised PBMCs. The receptors were sampled from a human donor in good health (CMV status not recorded). Some clones in this sample may be carry-over from other donors' samples.

The sample holds many counts of this clonotype. The chain is built from TRBV6-1 and TRBJ2-7, with 8 bases matching TRBD1. The V gene end was trimmed by 6 bases and the J gene end by 7 bases; junction bases not matched to a gene: 8. Germline loops: CDR1 MNHNS, CDR2 SASEGT. CDR3 size: 13 residues. The CDR3 protein is CASSFRQGPEQYV. The CDR3 region has the DNA TGTGCCAGCAGCTTCCGACAGGGGCCGGAGCAGTACGTC.

The rearrangement uses TRBV10-3 and TRBJ1-2; D is possibly TRBD1 (6 bases). The germline V and J ends were trimmed by 4 bases and 4 bases, with 10 bases remaining between them. The CDR3 is 13 residues long. The germline V gene has CDR1 ENHRY and CDR2 SYGVKD. The DNA for the CDR3 is TGTGCCATCAGTGGGCAGGGGAGCTATGGCTACACCTTC. Its translation: CAISGQGSYGYTF.

This clonotype was observed a few times. This chain connects TRBV29-1 to TRBJ2-2; tentative D call: TRBD1 (6 bases). Trimming stripped 7 bases from V and 3 bases from J, with 12 bases between. Germline lookup yields CDR1 SQVTM and CDR2 ANQGSEA. The CDR3 loop spans 13 amino acids. The CDR3: CSATGLDTGELFF. CDR3 DNA sequence: TGCAGCGCAACAGGGTTGGACACCGGGGAGCTGTTTTTT.

At least ten counts were recorded for this clonotype. J is TRBJ2-1 and V is TRBV11-3, with TRBD1 as a possible D gene (6 bases). Looked up from germline, CDR1 is SGHNT and CDR2 is YENEEA. The CDR3 extends over 14 amino acids. V shed 5 bases and J shed 5 bases, with 13 bases lying between them. The CDR3, as DNA: TGTGCCAGCAGCCGGGACACCATTGACAATGAGCAGTTCTTC. It translates to CASSRDTIDNEQFF. The variable domain in full, with the rest retrieved from reference TRBV11-3 and TRBJ2-1, is EAGVVQSPRYKIIEKKQPVAFWCNPISGHNTLYWYLQNLGQGPELLIRYENEEAVDDSQLPKDRFSAERLKGVDSTLKIQPAELGDSAVYLCASSRDTIDNEQFFGPGTRLTVL.

In its sample, this clonotype was seen many times. The chain links TRBV7-6 to TRBJ1-3; unclear D gene. V shed 6 bases and J shed 8 bases, with 11 bases lying between them. Per the germline V gene, CDR1 is SGHVS and CDR2 is FNYEAQ. The CDR3 totals 12 residues. The CDR3 DNA is TGTGCCAGCAGTTCAGGAAGCCACACCATATATTTT. The encoded protein is CASSSGSHTIYF.

The genes are TRBV29-1 and TRBJ2-7; TRBD1 might be the D (6 bases). V lost 5 bases and J lost 0, with 14 bases in between. The CDR3 covers 14 residues. Germline V gives CDR1 SQVTM, CDR2 ANQGSEA. The CDR3 bases are TGCAGCGTTACTTTACTGGACAGCTCCTACGAGCAGTACGTC. This translates into CSVTLLDSSYEQYV.

The chain recombines TRBV5-1 with TRBJ2-7; TRBD1 matches 10 bases. CDR3 length: 16 residues. Germline assignment: CDR1 SGHRS and CDR2 YFSETQ. V trimming: 4 bases; J trimming: 2 bases; junction bases outside the gene matches: 9. The CDR3 reads CASSPLGGTGAYEQYV. CDR3 coding DNA: TGCGCCAGCAGCCCCCTCGGGGGGACAGGGGCCTACGAGCAGTACGTC.

This clonotype was recorded a few times. The chain couples TRBV20-1 to TRBJ1-5, with D possibly being TRBD1 (5 bases). Germline V CDR1 and CDR2: DFQATT, SNEGSKA (reference sequence). The length of the CDR3 is 15 residues. The germline V and J ends were trimmed by 3 bases and 2 bases, with 14 bases remaining between them. CDR3 DNA sequence: TGCAGTGCTAGCGCTCCCCGGGACGGCAATCAGCCCCAGCATTTT. It is translated as CSASAPRDGNQPQHF.